This TCR beta chain was captured in a study of diagnostic markers for celiac disease (dated by TCRdb to 2019 to 2021). TCRdb lists the instrument as Illumina MiSeq. TCRdb reprocessed the reads, and each CDR3 protein sequence is entered once, without DNA. The table for this sample records approximately 8,000 distinct CDR3 sequences. The biggest ten clones account for approximately 6.3% of the sample. CDR3 length: 13 amino acids, cysteine to phenylalanine. No DNA sequence is on record. From the germline V gene, CDR1 is SNHLY and CDR2 is FYNNEI. Its count unrecorded, this clonotype is medium-sized (0.01 to 0.1%) by frequency. What this receptor recognizes is not known.

The V gene is TRBV2 and the J gene is TRBJ2-5; the TRBD1 assignment by TCRdb is unverifiable without DNA. This sequence originates from a human donor. This table probably holds off-target reads from a library built for another chain. The material sequenced was either unsorted cells or a sorted T cell fraction (not recorded which). CDR3 protein: CASSPGPVETQYF.